The 21 T cell receptor beta chains in this list originate from one sample, sequenced in a study of cytomegalovirus exposure and HLA in healthy donors. The PCR was carried out with 60 Vbeta primers and 13 Jbeta primers. The method was immunoSEQ multiplex PCR; TCRdb's version includes in-frame clones alone and lacks a portion of them. The repertoire holds 110,000 or so clones, with around 78% as singletons. Sequencing used PBMCs. These receptors all come from a male donor in good health and CMV-seronegative.

CDR3: CASRSGTNQPQHF. CDR3 coding DNA: TGTGCCAGCAGATCCGGGACAAATCAGCCCCAGCATTTT. The chain links TRBV7-8 to TRBJ1-5; the D gene is possibly TRBD1 (6 bases). Germline-derived CDR1 and CDR2 are SGHVS and FQNEAQ. The V and J ends lost 6 bases and 4 bases respectively, with 10 bases between them. CDR3 length equals 13 residues.

The chain is built from TRBV2 and TRBJ1-2; 9 bases line up with TRBD1. CDR1 SNHLY and CDR2 FYNNEI come from the germline V gene. The CDR3 is 13 residues long. V gave up 7 bases and J gave up 8 bases; unmatched junction bases: 8. The CDR3 nucleotides are TGTGCCAGCAATCCGGGACAGGGTCACGGCTACACCTTC. This translates into CASNPGQGHGYTF.

The chain uses TRBV6-1 and TRBJ1-1; tentatively, D is TRBD1 (6 bases). This CDR3 has 14 amino acids. The ends were cut back, 5 bases at V and 4 bases at J, with 14 bases in the middle. Germline V gene lookup returns CDR1 MNHNS and CDR2 SASEGT. CDR3 sequence (DNA): TGTGCCAGCAGTCGAGGGGGGGAGGTCACTGAAGCTTTCTTT. Its translation is CASSRGGEVTEAFF.

The chain employs TRBV10-1 and TRBJ2-5, with TRBD2 as a possible D gene (6 bases). Germline values: CDR1 WNHNN, CDR2 SYGVQD (reference sequence). There are 15 residues in the CDR3. The V and J ends lost 0 bases and 5 bases respectively, with 13 bases between them. CDR3 in amino acids: CASSESDGSGETQYF. CDR3 bases: TGCGCCAGCAGTGAGTCAGACGGGAGCGGGGAGACCCAGTACTTC.

The J gene is TRBJ2-7, the V gene TRBV7-2; 7 bases align to TRBD2. Germline CDR1 and CDR2: SGHTA and FQGNSA. With V trimmed by 4 bases and J by 7 bases, 10 bases remained unmatched. The CDR3 is made up of 14 amino acids. CDR3 region: CASSSTGTTREQYF. CDR3 bases: TGTGCCAGCAGCTCGACCGGGACTACCAGGGAGCAGTACTTC.

The rearrangement links TRBV7-3 to TRBJ2-7, with 9 bases aligning to TRBD1. The V gene's germline CDR1 is SGHTA and CDR2 FQGTGA. This CDR3 has 15 amino acids. Trimming at V came to 3 bases and at J to 3 bases, leaving 6 bases not matched to a gene. The CDR3 loop reads CASSLEGQGYYEQYF. The CDR3, as DNA: TGTGCCAGCAGCTTGGAGGGACAGGGTTACTACGAGCAGTACTTC.

The V gene is TRBV10-3, the J gene TRBJ2-3; TRBD2 agrees at 8 bases. The V gene's germline CDR1 is ENHRY and CDR2 SYGVKD. The junction had 6 bases not matched to a gene; V was cut back by 4 bases and J by 0 bases. The CDR3 loop spans 16 amino acids. The CDR3 region is CAISGLGTRSTDTQYF. CDR3 coding DNA: TGTGCCATCAGTGGGCTGGGGACTAGAAGCACAGATACGCAGTATTTT.

V usage is TRBV7-2 and J usage is TRBJ2-7; 10 bases line up with TRBD1. From germline, CDR1 is SGHTA and CDR2 FQGNSA. V was clipped by 5 bases and J by 2 bases; unmatched bases: 6. The length of the CDR3 is 15 residues. CDR3 nucleotides: TGTGCCAGCAGCCTTGCGGGACAGGGGCCCTACGAGCAGTACTTC. This codes for CASSLAGQGPYEQYF.

The chain carries TRBV7-9 and TRBJ2-5, with a weak D call TRBD2 (6 bases). CDR3 length equals 15 residues. The germline gives CDR1 SEHNR, CDR2 FQNEAQ (reference sequence). V was trimmed by 0 bases and J by 0 bases, leaving 8 bases between them. The CDR3 DNA reads as TGTGCCAGCAGCTTAGCCGCGGGACACCAAGAGACCCAGTACTTC. Translated, it gives CASSLAAGHQETQYF. Variable domain in full (rest from reference TRBV7-9 and TRBJ2-5): DTGVSQNPRHKITKRGQNVTFRCDPISEHNRLYWYRQTLGQGPEFLTYFQNEAQLEKSRLLSDRFSAERPKGSFSTLEIQRTEQGDSAMYLCASSLAAGHQETQYFGPGTRLLVL.

J is TRBJ1-1 and V is TRBV7-9, with D possibly matching TRBD1 (6 bases). CDR3 size: 16 residues. Trimming shortened V by 0 bases and J by 4 bases, and 15 bases separated the two germline ends. Germline values: CDR1 SEHNR, CDR2 FQNEAQ (reference sequence). The CDR3 DNA reads as TGTGCCAGCAGCTTAGCGTCTTCCGGGGGGCTCACTGAAGCTTTCTTT. Translating it yields CASSLASSGGLTEAFF.

This clone has more than one count but fewer than ten. The chain is built from TRBV7-6 and TRBJ1-5, with 8 bases identical to TRBD1. The CDR3 loop spans 19 amino acids. V trimming: 5 bases; J trimming: 0 bases; junction bases outside the gene matches: 15. CDR1 is SGHVS and CDR2 is FNYEAQ in the germline V gene. The CDR3 DNA reads as TGTGCCAGCAGCGTCACAGGGGGGGGAGGGGGTTATAGCAATCAGCCCCAGCATTTT. It specifies CASSVTGGGGGYSNQPQHF.

This sequence joins TRBV7-9 and TRBJ2-7; 8 bases match TRBD2. The trim removed 5 bases at V and 2 bases at J, leaving 11 bases unmatched. This CDR3 has 16 amino acids. The germline V gene encodes CDR1 SEHNR and CDR2 FQNEAQ (reference sequence). CDR3 nucleotide sequence: TGTGCCAGCAGCCCACGGGGGGGCGGGGGAACCTACGAGCAGTACTTC. It yields the protein CASSPRGGGGTYEQYF.

This clone was detected only a few times. The chain combines TRBV11-3 with TRBJ1-4; 7 positions match TRBD1. The CDR3 has 14 residues. In germline, CDR1 is SGHNT, CDR2 YENEEA. Germline trimming cut 4 bases from V and 4 bases from J; bases unmatched to any gene: 3. This chain's CDR3 is CASSSGQNNEKLFF. The CDR3 region has the DNA TGTGCCAGCAGCTCGGGACAGAATAATGAAAAACTGTTTTTT.

The CDR3 sequence: CASSIGQYGTEQFF. The CDR3 DNA follows: TGTGCCAGTAGTATAGGCCAATACGGGACAGAGCAGTTCTTC. V gene TRBV19 combines with J gene TRBJ2-1, with D possibly TRBD1 on 6 matching bases. V was clipped by 1 base and J by 10 bases, with 14 bases between them. The CDR3 length is 14 residues. Germline V gives CDR1 LNHDA, CDR2 SQIVND (reference sequence).

The V call is TRBV9, the J call TRBJ2-1; 7 bases align to TRBD2. This CDR3 has 15 residues. Germline V gene lookup returns CDR1 SGDLS and CDR2 YYNGEE. The trim removed 0 bases at V and 2 bases at J, leaving 2 bases unmatched. CDR3 in DNA: TGTGCCAGCAGCGTAGGGGGACTAACCTACAATGAGCAGTTCTTC. Its protein product is CASSVGGLTYNEQFF.

This clone showed up just once. As DNA, the CDR3 is TGTGCCAGCAGCTTATTCGAGGGCCGGCAGCAGTTCTTC. Its translation: CASSLFEGRQQFF. This chain links TRBV11-2 with TRBJ2-1, with a weak D call TRBD2 (5 bases). CDR1 and CDR2 (germline): SGHAT, FQNNGV. V lost 2 bases and J 11 bases, leaving 13 bases between the germline ends. The CDR3 totals 13 residues.

The chain couples TRBV19 to TRBJ2-1; TRBD2 matches 13 bases. From germline, CDR1 is LNHDA and CDR2 SQIVND (reference sequence). J was trimmed by 3 bases and V by 5 bases; bases with no gene match: 7. The CDR3 has 17 residues. CDR3 coding DNA: TGTGCCAGTAGTCTCCGACTAGCGGGAGGCTTCTACAATGAGCAGTTCTTC. Its protein is CASSLRLAGGFYNEQFF. Combining the CDR3 with reference TRBV19 and TRBJ2-1 gives the whole variable domain DGGITQSPKYLFRKEGQNVTLSCEQNLNHDAMYWYRQDPGQGLRLIYYSQIVNDFQKGDIAEGYSVSREKKESFPLTVTSAQKNPTAFYLCASSLRLAGGFYNEQFFGPGTRLTVL.

This clone was seen once. The CDR3 DNA follows: TGTGCCAGCAGCCAAATTGCGGGAGTTTCAGATACGCAGTATTTT. Translation gives CASSQIAGVSDTQYF. J is TRBJ2-3 and V is TRBV21-1; TRBD2 is the table's D call and was not checked against the DNA. TRBV21-1 is listed as a pseudogene. The CDR3 consists of 15 residues.

The sample holds one count of this clone. The chain employs TRBV7-2 and TRBJ2-7; 13 nucleotides align to TRBD2. The CDR3 spans 18 residues. The trim removed 1 base at V and 2 bases at J, leaving 8 bases unmatched. Germline-derived CDR1 and CDR2 are SGHTA and FQGNSA. CDR3 protein: CASSLELAGGLGPYEQYF. As DNA, the CDR3 is TGTGCCAGCAGCTTAGAACTAGCGGGAGGGTTGGGCCCCTACGAGCAGTACTTC. Drawing the rest from reference TRBV7-2 and TRBJ2-7, the complete variable domain is GAGVSQSPSNKVTEKGKDVELRCDPISGHTALYWYRQSLGQGLEFLIYFQGNSAPDKSGLPSDRFSAERTGGSVSTLTIQRTQQEDSAVYLCASSLELAGGLGPYEQYFGPGTRLTVT.

The chain is built from TRBV29-1 and TRBJ2-7; 8 positions match TRBD1. CDR1 and CDR2 (germline): SQVTM, ANQGSEA. J gave up 3 bases and V 7 bases, and 8 bases lay outside the gene matches. The CDR3 sequence is 13 residues long. In DNA form, the CDR3 reads TGCAGCGCTACCAGGGGGCCGATCTACGAGCAGTACTTC. Protein: CSATRGPIYEQYF.

This CDR3 reads CASSMMGLAGGSTDTQYF. Written as DNA, the CDR3 is TGTGCCAGCAGCATGATGGGACTAGCGGGAGGTAGCACAGATACGCAGTATTTT. The chain combines TRBV7-2 with TRBJ2-3; 15 bases are a match to TRBD2. The CDR3 is 18 residues long. CDR1 SGHTA and CDR2 FQGNSA come from the germline V gene. Trimming at V came to 5 bases and at J to 0 bases, leaving 6 bases not matched to a gene.